This T cell receptor (beta chain) was recorded in a study of blood T cell repertoires in COVID-19. Overall study: Samples representing acute and convalescent COVID-19 were sourced from the United States, Italy and Spain. Nucleic acid was either cDNA or gDNA, and it came from T cells, B-cell-depleted T cells, or PBMCs.

Under the authors' procedure: Estimation of nucleated cell counts relied on the amplification of reference gene primers. Measured with immunoSEQ multiplex PCR; TCRdb has only the in-frame clones, and not every one. That table furnishes V, J and clone size, whereas the DNA furnished D and trimming. The data hold about 110,000 clones, with 88% observed a single time. V dropped 5 bases and J dropped 4 bases, with 15 bases sitting between them. The CDR3 spans 15 residues. Germline loops: CDR1 MNHEY, CDR2 SMNVEV (reference sequence). The chain links TRBV27 to TRBJ2-1; a possible D gene is TRBD2 (6 bases). Sequenced sample: peripheral blood. The TCR sequence derives from a human donor in a cohort sampled during active COVID-19. Here the CDR3 DNA reads TGTGCCAGCAGTACCCGTATAGCGGCGTACAATGAGCAGTTCTTC. This codes for CASSTRIAAYNEQFF.